This TCR beta chain is drawn from a study of blood T cell repertoires in COVID-19. Overall study: The United States, Italy and Spain provided the acute and convalescent COVID-19 samples. The analysed material was cDNA or gDNA that came from T cells, B-cell-depleted T cells, or PBMCs.

Authors' data handling: Amplification from reference gene primers served as the basis for estimated nucleated cell counts. Profiled with immunoSEQ multiplex PCR; TCRdb holds only in-frame clones, not every one. V, J and clone size are those of that table, while D and trimming were read from the DNA. This table holds tens of thousands of clones, 89% found once. CDR1 and CDR2 from the germline V gene are SGHRS and YFSETQ. This CDR3 is 17 amino acids long. V dropped 4 bases and J dropped 1 base, with 17 bases sitting between them. The sequenced sample consisted of peripheral blood. The TCR was taken from a woman aged 45-59 years with active COVID-19. This rearrangement joins TRBV5-1 to TRBJ2-2; TRBD1 is a possible D gene (6 bases). The CDR3 DNA reads as TGCGCCAGCAGCCCGCGGATCGGACAGAGGAACACCGGGGAGCTGTTTTTT. Translated, it gives CASSPRIGQRNTGELFF.